Listed here are 15 T cell receptor beta chains from one sample, sequenced in a study of T cell responses to AZD1222 COVID-19 vaccine. TCRdb's table, derived via immunoSEQ multiplex PCR, lists solely in-frame clones and lacks some. The repertoire holds some 120,000 clones, with roughly 89% as singletons. Sequencing was performed on peripheral blood, taken on day 0 of AZD1222 vaccination. The source is an adult in good health.

The chain carries TRBV9 and TRBJ2-3, with a tentative D call TRBD1 (6 bases). This CDR3 has 14 amino acids. V gave up 3 bases and J gave up 6 bases, with 14 bases separating them. Germline V gives CDR1 SGDLS, CDR2 YYNGEE. Written as DNA, the CDR3 is TGTGCCAGCAGCGGGTTGGGGGCCGTCGATACGCAGTATTTT. Protein product: CASSGLGAVDTQYF.

V gene TRBV11-3 combines with J gene TRBJ2-1; 8 bases fit TRBD1. CDR3 length: 16 residues. Germline V gives CDR1 SGHNT, CDR2 YENEEA. V lost 3 bases and J lost 8; bases outside the gene matches: 12. The CDR3 nucleotides read TGTGCCAGCAGCTTGTCGCCGGGACAGGATGGAGATGAGCAGTTCTTC. It is translated as CASSLSPGQDGDEQFF.

This chain links TRBV25-1 with TRBJ2-2; D may be TRBD1 (6 bases). The CDR3 is made up of 15 amino acids. Germline CDR1 reads MGHDK; CDR2 reads SYGVNS. With 2 bases removed from V and 0 bases from J, the gap between germline ends came to 7 bases. CDR3 nucleotide sequence: TGTGCCAGCAGTGAAAACAGGGCGAACACCGGGGAGCTGTTTTTT. Translation gives CASSENRANTGELFF.

The V and J genes are TRBV6-1 and TRBJ2-3; weak D call: TRBD2 (6 bases). This CDR3 has 14 amino acids. Germline V gene sequence: CDR1 MNHNS, CDR2 SASEGT. V dropped 1 base and J dropped 6 bases, with 11 bases sitting between them. Here the CDR3 reads CASSEVGGLDTQYF. The CDR3 nucleotides are TGTGCCAGCAGTGAAGTTGGGGGGTTGGATACGCAGTATTTT.

The V call is TRBV6-5, the J call TRBJ2-7; TRBD2 is a possible D gene (6 bases). The CDR3 extends over 15 amino acids. The V and J ends lost 0 bases and 2 bases respectively, with 11 bases between them. Germline-derived CDR1 and CDR2 are MNHEY and SVGAGI. Here the CDR3 reads CASSYSGRGPYEQYF. The DNA for the CDR3 is TGTGCCAGCAGTTACTCAGGGCGGGGCCCCTACGAGCAGTACTTC.

This rearrangement joins TRBV7-3 to TRBJ2-7; the D gene is possibly TRBD1 (5 bases). Germline V gives CDR1 SGHTA, CDR2 FQGTGA. Trimming pared 2 bases from V and 4 bases from J, leaving 9 bases between. This CDR3 has 13 residues. Here the CDR3 reads CASSLGPGYEQYF. DNA of the CDR3: TGTGCCAGCAGCTTAGGCCCAGGGTACGAGCAGTACTTC.

This chain joins TRBV6-5 and TRBJ1-6, with D tentatively TRBD1 (6 bases). The V end was cut by 8 bases, the J end by 6 bases, with 11 bases between. Germline V gene data show CDR1 as MNHEY and CDR2 as SVGAGI. The CDR3 spans 13 residues. The CDR3 here is CASRDISNSPLHF. In DNA form, the CDR3 reads TGTGCCAGCCGGGACATCTCTAATTCACCCCTCCACTTT.

This clone has a single count. The chain joins TRBV10-3 to TRBJ2-1; 11 nucleotides match TRBD2. CDR3 length equals 19 residues. V shed 5 bases and J 0 bases; nucleotides not matched to a gene: 12. In germline, CDR1 is ENHRY, CDR2 SYGVKD. CDR3 amino acids: CAISRSGLADPGSYNEQFF. The CDR3 nucleotides are TGTGCCATCAGTCGCTCGGGACTAGCGGATCCAGGCTCCTACAATGAGCAGTTCTTC.

As DNA, the CDR3 is TGTGCCAGCAGTGAACAAGGGTTTGAAAACACTGAAGCTTTCTTT. Translation: CASSEQGFENTEAFF. The chain is built from TRBV2 and TRBJ1-1; D is unclear. The V gene's germline CDR1 is SNHLY and CDR2 FYNNEI. Trimming shortened V by 2 bases and J by 2 bases, and 12 bases separated the two germline ends. The CDR3 has 15 residues.

The V call is TRBV18, the J call TRBJ2-4; 9 nucleotides match TRBD1. Germline loops: CDR1 KGHSH, CDR2 LQKENI. CDR3 length: 17 amino acids. V shed 6 bases and J 3 bases; nucleotides not matched to a gene: 12. The CDR3 protein is CASSAIPGQGNKNIQYF. CDR3 bases: TGTGCCAGCTCGGCTATTCCGGGACAGGGAAACAAAAACATTCAGTACTTC.

The chain recombines TRBV27 with TRBJ2-7; 9 nucleotides align to TRBD1. The CDR3 has 18 residues. Germline V gene data show CDR1 as MNHEY and CDR2 as SMNVEV (reference sequence). V trimming: 3 bases; J trimming: 0 bases; junction bases outside the gene matches: 12. CDR3 sequence (DNA): TGTGCCAGCAGTTTTCCTTTCGGGGGGACAGGGCTCTCCTACGAGCAGTACTTC. Translation gives CASSFPFGGTGLSYEQYF.

The chain joins TRBV2 to TRBJ1-5; 7 positions match TRBD1. The CDR3 loop spans 16 amino acids. Germline values: CDR1 SNHLY, CDR2 FYNNEI. Trimming at V came to 8 bases and at J to 6 bases, leaving 16 bases not matched to a gene. CDR3 in DNA: TGTGCCAGCCGTCGGGACTACAGGGGCGCTGGTCAGCCCCAGCATTTT. As protein: CASRRDYRGAGQPQHF.

This chain's CDR3 is CASSLFLAGAVDEQFF. The CDR3, as DNA: TGCGCCAGCAGCCTCTTCCTAGCGGGAGCCGTAGATGAGCAGTTCTTC. The chain employs TRBV4-3 and TRBJ2-1, with TRBD2 matching 10 bases. V dropped 4 bases and J dropped 8; count of bases not matched to a gene: 11. The CDR3 is 16 amino acids. Germline values: CDR1 LGHNA, CDR2 YSLEER.

The V call is TRBV14, the J call TRBJ2-1; 15 nucleotides align to TRBD2. With V trimmed by 4 bases and J by 8 bases, 15 bases remained unmatched. Germline V gene sequence: CDR1 SGHDN, CDR2 FVKESK. There are 19 residues in the CDR3. CDR3 nucleotides: TGTGCCAGCAGCCCCCTACTGGGACTAGCGGGAGGATCCCCCCATGAGCAGTTCTTC. It is translated as CASSPLLGLAGGSPHEQFF.

J is TRBJ1-2 and V is TRBV12-3 or TRBV12-4, with D possibly TRBD1 on 5 matching bases. Trimming stripped 3 bases from V and 4 bases from J, with 9 bases between. The CDR3 has 13 residues. The CDR3 DNA sequence: TGTGCCAGCAGTTTGGGGGAGATCTATGGCTACACCTTC. Translating it yields CASSLGEIYGYTF.